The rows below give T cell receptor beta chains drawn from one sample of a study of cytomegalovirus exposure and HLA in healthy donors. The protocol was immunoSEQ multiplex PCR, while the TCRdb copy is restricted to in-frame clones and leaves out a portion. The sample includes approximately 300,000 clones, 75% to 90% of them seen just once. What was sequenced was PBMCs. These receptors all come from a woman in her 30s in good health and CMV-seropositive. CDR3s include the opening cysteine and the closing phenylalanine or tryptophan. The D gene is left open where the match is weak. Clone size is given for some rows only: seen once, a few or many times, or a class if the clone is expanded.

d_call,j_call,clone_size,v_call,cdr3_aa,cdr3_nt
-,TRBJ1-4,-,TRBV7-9,CASSPGGRLLFF,TGTGCCAGCAGTCCAGGCGGCAGGCTACTGTTTTTT
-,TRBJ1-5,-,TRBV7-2,CASSLDSLGPQHF,TGTGCCAGCAGCTTAGACAGCCTGGGGCCCCAGCATTTT
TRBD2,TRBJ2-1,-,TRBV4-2,CASSRTSLENEQFF,TGTGCCAGCAGCCGGACTAGCCTAGAAAATGAACAGTTCTTC
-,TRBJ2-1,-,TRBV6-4,CASSELWNSNEQFF,TGTGCCAGCAGTGAATTGTGGAACAGTAATGAGCAGTTCTTC
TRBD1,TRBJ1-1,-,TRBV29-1,CSTHRGSMNTEAFF,TGCAGCACTCACAGGGGGTCGATGAACACTGAAGCTTTCTTT
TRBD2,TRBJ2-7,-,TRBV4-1,CASSQEGLVTTNEQYF,TGCGCCAGCAGCCAAGAAGGACTAGTAACAACCAACGAGCAGTACTTC
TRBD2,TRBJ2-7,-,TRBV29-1,CSVEGGLAGPAGEQYF,TGCAGCGTTGAAGGGGGACTAGCGGGGCCTGCTGGGGAGCAGTACTTC
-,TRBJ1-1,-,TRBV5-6,CASRSGGPFGTEAFF,TGTGCCAGCAGAAGCGGGGGTCCTTTCGGAACTGAAGCTTTCTTT
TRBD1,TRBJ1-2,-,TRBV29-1,CSDFSTGGGYTF,TGCAGCGATTTTAGCACAGGGGGCGGCTACACCTTC
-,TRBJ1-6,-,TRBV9,CASSPGKYNSPLHF,TGTGCCAGCAGCCCGGGAAAGTATAATTCACCCCTCCACTTT
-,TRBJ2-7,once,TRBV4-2,CASSQGTTGYSYEQYF,TGTGCCAGCAGCCAAGGGACAACAGGGTATAGCTACGAGCAGTACTTC
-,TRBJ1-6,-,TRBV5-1,CASSASENYSPLHF,TGCGCCAGCAGCGCCTCAGAGAATTATTCACCCCTCCACTTT
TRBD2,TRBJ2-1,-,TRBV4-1,CASSQGTSGVRYEQFF,TGCGCCAGCAGCCAAGGAACTAGCGGGGTGAGATATGAGCAGTTCTTC
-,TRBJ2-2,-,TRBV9,CASTGPNTGELFF,TGTGCCAGCACAGGGCCGAACACCGGGGAGCTGTTTTTT
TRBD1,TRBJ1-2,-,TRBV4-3,CASSQDPDRGRGDYGYTF,TGCGCCAGCAGCCAAGACCCGGACAGGGGGCGTGGGGACTATGGCTACACCTTC
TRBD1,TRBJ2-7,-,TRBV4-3,CASSLRDRSYEQYF,TGCGCCAGCAGCCTTAGGGACAGGTCATACGAGCAGTACTTC
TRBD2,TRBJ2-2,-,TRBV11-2,CASSFVSGVTGELFF,TGTGCCAGCAGCTTCGTTAGCGGGGTCACCGGGGAGCTGTTTTTT
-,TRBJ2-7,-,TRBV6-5,CASSQRKKQYF,TGTGCCAGCAGTCAACGAAAGAAGCAGTACTTC
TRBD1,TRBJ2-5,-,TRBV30,CAWKSGTGQETQYF,TGTGCCTGGAAATCCGGGACAGGGCAGGAGACCCAGTACTTC
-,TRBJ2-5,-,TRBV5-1,CASSLTGRETQYF,TGCGCCAGCAGCCTGACCGGCCGGGAGACCCAGTACTTC
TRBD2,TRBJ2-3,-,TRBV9,CASSVGGLAGTTDTQYF,TGTGCCAGCAGCGTAGGGGGACTAGCGGGGACCACAGATACGCAGTATTTT
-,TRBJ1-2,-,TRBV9,CASSVGSVRVNYGYTF,TGTGCCAGCAGCGTTGGTAGTGTAAGGGTTAACTATGGCTACACCTTC
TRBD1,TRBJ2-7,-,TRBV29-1,CSAGTGTYEQYF,TGCAGCGCCGGGACAGGGACCTACGAGCAGTACTTC
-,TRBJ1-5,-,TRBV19,CASMQGLMDQPQHF,TGTGCCAGTATGCAGGGGTTGATGGATCAGCCCCAGCATTTT
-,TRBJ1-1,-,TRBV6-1,CASSVTVNMNTEAFF,TGTGCCAGCAGTGTGACGGTTAACATGAACACTGAAGCTTTCTTT
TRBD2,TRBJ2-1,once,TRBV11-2,CASKYAGVIYNEQFF,TGTGCCAGCAAATATGCGGGAGTGATCTACAATGAGCAGTTCTTC
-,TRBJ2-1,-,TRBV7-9,CASSLGEVDNEQFF,TGTGCCAGCAGCTTAGGAGAGGTGGACAATGAGCAGTTCTTC
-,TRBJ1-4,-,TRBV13,CASSLRTNEKLFF,TGTGCCAGCAGCTTAAGAACTAATGAAAAACTGTTTTTT
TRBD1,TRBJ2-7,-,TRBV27,CASIGQGSPPYEQYF,TGTGCCAGCATCGGACAGGGGTCCCCTCCCTACGAGCAGTACTTC
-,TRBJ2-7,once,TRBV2,CASSVGKISYEQYF,TGTGCCAGCAGTGTAGGGAAAATTTCCTACGAGCAGTACTTC
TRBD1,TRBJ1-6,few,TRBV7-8,CASSLAGQGLSPLHF,TGTGCCAGCAGCTTAGCTGGACAGGGATTATCACCCCTCCACTTT
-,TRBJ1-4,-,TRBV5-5,CASSLVINNEKLFF,TGTGCCAGCAGCTTGGTGATAAACAACGAAAAACTGTTTTTT
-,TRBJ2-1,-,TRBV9,CASSVAFHNEQFF,TGTGCCAGCAGCGTAGCGTTCCACAATGAGCAGTTCTTC
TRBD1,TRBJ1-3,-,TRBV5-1,CASSSDRGSGNTIYF,TGCGCCAGCAGCAGCGACAGGGGATCCGGAAACACCATATATTTT
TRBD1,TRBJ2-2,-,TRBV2,CASSKDRGAGELFF,TGTGCCAGCAGTAAGGACAGGGGAGCCGGGGAGCTGTTTTTT
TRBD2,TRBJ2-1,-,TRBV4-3,CASSQDVLAEGPDNEQFF,TGCGCCAGCAGCCAAGATGTGCTAGCGGAGGGGCCTGACAATGAGCAGTTCTTC
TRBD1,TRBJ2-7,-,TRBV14,CASTLGQGKYEQYF,TGTGCCAGCACTCTCGGACAGGGAAAATACGAGCAGTACTTC
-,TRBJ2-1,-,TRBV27,CASSFWTDNNEQFF,TGTGCCAGCAGTTTCTGGACAGACAACAATGAGCAGTTCTTC
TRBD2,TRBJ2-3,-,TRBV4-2,CASSHLLAGGSTDTQYF,TGTGCCAGCAGCCACCTACTAGCGGGGGGAAGCACAGATACGCAGTATTTT
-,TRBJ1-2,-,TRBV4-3,CASSQEITGNYGYTF,TGCGCCAGCAGCCAAGAGATCACGGGGAACTATGGCTACACCTTC
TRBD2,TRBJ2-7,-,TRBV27,CASSFQRGNKYEQYF,TGTGCCAGCAGTTTTCAGCGGGGGAACAAGTACGAGCAGTACTTC
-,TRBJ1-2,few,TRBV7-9,CASSFQGKDTF,TGTGCCAGCAGCTTTCAGGGGAAGGACACCTTC